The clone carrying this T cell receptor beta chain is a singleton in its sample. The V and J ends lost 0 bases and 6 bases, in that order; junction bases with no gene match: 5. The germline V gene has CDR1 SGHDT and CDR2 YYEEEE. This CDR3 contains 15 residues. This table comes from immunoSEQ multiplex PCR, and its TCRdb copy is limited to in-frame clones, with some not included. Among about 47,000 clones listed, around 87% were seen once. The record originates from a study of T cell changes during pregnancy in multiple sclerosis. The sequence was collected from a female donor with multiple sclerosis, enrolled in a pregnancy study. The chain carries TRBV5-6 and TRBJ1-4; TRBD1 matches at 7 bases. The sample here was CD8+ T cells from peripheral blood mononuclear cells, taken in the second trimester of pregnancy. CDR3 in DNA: TGTGCCAGCAGCTTGGCATGGCAGGGGGATGAAAAACTGTTTTTT. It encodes CASSLAWQGDEKLFF.